This T cell receptor (beta chain) was sequenced for a study of T cell responses to AZD1222 COVID-19 vaccine. Using immunoSEQ multiplex PCR, the repertoire was profiled, and TCRdb retains in-frame clones only, with some absent. The sample includes 200,000 to 300,000 clones, 85% to 95% of them seen just once. The CDR3 consists of 14 residues. Germline loops: CDR1 SGHKS, CDR2 YYEKEE (reference sequence). Trimming stripped 1 base from V and 10 bases from J, with 12 bases between. The sequence came from an adult in good health. The rearrangement joins TRBV5-5 to TRBJ1-6; a weak D match, TRBD1 (5 bases). The sequenced sample was peripheral blood, obtained on day 0 of AZD1222 vaccination. CDR3 amino acids: CASSLPQVGSPLHF. For the CDR3, the DNA is TGTGCCAGCAGCTTGCCACAGGTCGGGTCACCCCTCCACTTT.